What follows describes a single TCR beta chain. As yet, its antigen is unknown. These data belong to a study of graft-versus-host responses after intestinal transplantation. Study summary: Anti-thymocyte globulin was used for induction in all recipients, who then took tacrolimus and steroids for two to four years. Whole-study results and caveats: Detected in recipient marrow were GvH clones, some of which were first observed in ileum or blood.

Using immunoSEQ multiplex PCR, the repertoire was profiled, and TCRdb retains in-frame clones only, with some absent. The sample lists nearly 95,000 clones, approximately 94% seen once, with 1.5% to 2% in the top ten. Germline V lookup: CDR1 SNHLY, CDR2 FYNNEI. CDR3 length: 18 amino acids. V shed 1 base and J 2 bases; nucleotides not matched to a gene: 6. V usage is TRBV2 and J usage is TRBJ2-3, with 13 bases aligning to TRBD2. The TCR comes from a human donor who received an intestinal transplant. Sequencing used unstimulated CD8+ T cells sorted from spleen or lymph node cells, obtained before intestinal transplant. In DNA, the CDR3 is TGTGCCAGCAGTGAAGACACTAGCGGGGGGGATATCACAGATACGCAGTATTTT. Protein: CASSEDTSGGDITDTQYF.